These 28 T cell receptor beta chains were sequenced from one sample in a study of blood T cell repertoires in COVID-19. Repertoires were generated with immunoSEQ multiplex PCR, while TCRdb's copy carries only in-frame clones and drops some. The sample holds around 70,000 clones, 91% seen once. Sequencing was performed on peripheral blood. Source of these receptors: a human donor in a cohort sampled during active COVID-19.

CDR3: CASNFTRGGQETQYF. The CDR3 DNA is TGTGCCAGCAACTTTACGCGGGGAGGGCAAGAGACCCAGTACTTC. The chain has TRBV5-4 and TRBJ2-5; 7 bases are a match to TRBD2. The ends lost 6 bases at V and 2 bases at J; junction bases unmatched: 10. The V gene's germline CDR1 is SGHNT and CDR2 YYREEE (reference sequence). The length of the CDR3 is 15 residues.

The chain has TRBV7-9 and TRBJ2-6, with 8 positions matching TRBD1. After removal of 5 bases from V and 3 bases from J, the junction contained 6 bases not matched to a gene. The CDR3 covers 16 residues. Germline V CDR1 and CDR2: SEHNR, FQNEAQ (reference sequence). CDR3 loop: CASSQDRVLGANVLTF. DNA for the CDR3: TGTGCCAGCAGCCAGGACAGGGTCCTTGGGGCCAACGTCCTGACTTTC.

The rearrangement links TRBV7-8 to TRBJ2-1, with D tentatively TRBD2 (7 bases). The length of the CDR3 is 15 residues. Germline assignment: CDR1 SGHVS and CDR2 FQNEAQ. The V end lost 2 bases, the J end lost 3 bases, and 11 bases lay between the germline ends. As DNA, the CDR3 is TGTGCCAGCAGCTTATCGGGGGGCCGCTACAATGAGCAGTTCTTC. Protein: CASSLSGGRYNEQFF.

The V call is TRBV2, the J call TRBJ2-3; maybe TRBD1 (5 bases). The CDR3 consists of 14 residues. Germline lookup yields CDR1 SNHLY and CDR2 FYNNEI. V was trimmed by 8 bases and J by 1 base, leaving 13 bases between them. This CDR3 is CASARDRGTDTQYF. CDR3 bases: TGTGCCAGCGCCAGGGATAGGGGCACAGATACGCAGTATTTT.

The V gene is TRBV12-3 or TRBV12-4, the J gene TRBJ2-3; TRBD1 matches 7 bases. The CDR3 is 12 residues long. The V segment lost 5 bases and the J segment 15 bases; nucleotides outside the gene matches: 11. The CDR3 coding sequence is TGTGCCAGCAGTCCCCAGGGGGAGACAGAATATTTT. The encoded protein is CASSPQGETEYF.

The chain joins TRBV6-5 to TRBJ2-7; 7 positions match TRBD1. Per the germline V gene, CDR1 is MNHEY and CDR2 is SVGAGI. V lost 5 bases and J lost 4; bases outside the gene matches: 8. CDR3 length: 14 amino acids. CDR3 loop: CASSTGTEGYEQYF. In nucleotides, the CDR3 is TGTGCCAGCAGTACCGGGACAGAAGGATACGAGCAGTACTTC.

Written as DNA, the CDR3 is TGTGCCAGCAGCTTAGGGGTGGAGGGAAAAGCTTTCTTT. This gives the protein CASSLGVEGKAFF. V and J are TRBV7-8 and TRBJ1-1; no definite D call. The germline V gene has CDR1 SGHVS and CDR2 FQNEAQ. V was cut by 1 base and J by 9 bases, with 12 bases left in between. The CDR3 is 13 amino acids.

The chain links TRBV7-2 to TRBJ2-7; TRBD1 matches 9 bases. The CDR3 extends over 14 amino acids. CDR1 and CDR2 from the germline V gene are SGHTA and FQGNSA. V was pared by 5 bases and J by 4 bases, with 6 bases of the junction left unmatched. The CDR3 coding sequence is TGTGCCAGCAGCCTAAGACAGGGGGGTTACGAGCAGTACTTC. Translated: CASSLRQGGYEQYF.

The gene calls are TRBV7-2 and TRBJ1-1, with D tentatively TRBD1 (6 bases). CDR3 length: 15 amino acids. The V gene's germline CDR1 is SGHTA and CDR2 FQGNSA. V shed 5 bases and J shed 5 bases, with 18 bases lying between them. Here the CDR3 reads CASSPVPVGTTEAFF. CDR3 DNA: TGTGCCAGCAGCCCAGTGCCTGTCGGGACAACTGAAGCTTTCTTT.

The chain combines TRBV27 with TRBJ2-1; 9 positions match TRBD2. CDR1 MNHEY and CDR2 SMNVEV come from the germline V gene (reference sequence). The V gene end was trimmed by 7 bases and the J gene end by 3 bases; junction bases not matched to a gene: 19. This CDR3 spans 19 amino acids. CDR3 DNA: TGTGCCAGCAACGGAAAGAAGATAAGCGGGAGGCAAGGCTACAATGAGCAGTTCTTC. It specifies CASNGKKISGRQGYNEQFF.

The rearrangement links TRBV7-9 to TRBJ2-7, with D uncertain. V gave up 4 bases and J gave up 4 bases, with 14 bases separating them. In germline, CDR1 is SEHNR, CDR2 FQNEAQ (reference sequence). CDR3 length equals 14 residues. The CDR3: CASSSSPGAYEQYF. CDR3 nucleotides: TGTGCCAGCAGCTCCAGTCCGGGTGCGTACGAGCAGTACTTC.

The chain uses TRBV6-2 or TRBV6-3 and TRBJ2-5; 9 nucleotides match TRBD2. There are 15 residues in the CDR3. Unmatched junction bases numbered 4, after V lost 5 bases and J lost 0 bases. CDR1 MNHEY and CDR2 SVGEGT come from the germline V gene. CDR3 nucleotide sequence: TGTGCCAGCAGTCGGCTAGCGGGATACCAAGAGACCCAGTACTTC. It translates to CASSRLAGYQETQYF.

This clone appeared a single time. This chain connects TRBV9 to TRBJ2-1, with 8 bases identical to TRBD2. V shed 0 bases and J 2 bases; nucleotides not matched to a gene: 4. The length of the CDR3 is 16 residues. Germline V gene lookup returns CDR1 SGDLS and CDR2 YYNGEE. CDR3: CASSVGPGGTYNEQFF. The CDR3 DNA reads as TGTGCCAGCAGCGTAGGCCCGGGAGGGACCTACAATGAGCAGTTCTTC. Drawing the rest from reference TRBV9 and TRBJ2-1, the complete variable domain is DSGVTQTPKHLITATGQRVTLRCSPRSGDLSVYWYQQSLDQGLQFLIQYYNGEERAKGNILERFSAQQFPDLHSELNLSSLELGDSALYFCASSVGPGGTYNEQFFGPGTRLTVL.

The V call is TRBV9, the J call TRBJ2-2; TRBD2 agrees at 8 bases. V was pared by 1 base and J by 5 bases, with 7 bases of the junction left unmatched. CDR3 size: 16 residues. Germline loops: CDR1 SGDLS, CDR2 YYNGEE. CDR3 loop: CASSVHRGGTTGELFF. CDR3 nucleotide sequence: TGTGCCAGCAGCGTACATCGCGGGGGGACTACCGGGGAGCTGTTTTTT.

The DNA for the CDR3 is TGTGCCAGCAGCTTGGGAGGGGGCAATGAAAAACTGTTTTTT. Translating it yields CASSLGGGNEKLFF. The chain combines TRBV5-6 with TRBJ1-4; 7 bases fit TRBD1. Germline lookup yields CDR1 SGHDT and CDR2 YYEEEE. This CDR3 is 14 amino acids long. Losses at the gene ends were 0 bases for V and 5 bases for J; bases not matched to a gene: 1.

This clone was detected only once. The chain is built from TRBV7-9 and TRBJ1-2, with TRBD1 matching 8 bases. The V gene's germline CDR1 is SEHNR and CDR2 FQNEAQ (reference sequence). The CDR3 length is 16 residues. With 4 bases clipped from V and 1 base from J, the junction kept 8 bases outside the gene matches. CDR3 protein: CASSSAAGGFNYGYTF. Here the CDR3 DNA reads TGTGCCAGCAGCTCGGCGGCAGGGGGCTTTAACTATGGCTACACCTTC.

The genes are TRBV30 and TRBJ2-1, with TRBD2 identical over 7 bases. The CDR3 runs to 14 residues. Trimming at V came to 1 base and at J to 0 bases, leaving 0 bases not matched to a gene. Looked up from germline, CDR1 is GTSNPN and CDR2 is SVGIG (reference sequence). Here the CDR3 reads CAWSGGSSYNEQFF. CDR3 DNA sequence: TGTGCCTGGAGTGGCGGGAGCTCCTACAATGAGCAGTTCTTC.

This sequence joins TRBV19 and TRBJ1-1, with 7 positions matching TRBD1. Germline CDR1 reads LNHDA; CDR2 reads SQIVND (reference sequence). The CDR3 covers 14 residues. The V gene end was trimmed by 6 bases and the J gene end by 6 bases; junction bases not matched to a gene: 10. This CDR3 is CASSPGQRLAEAFF. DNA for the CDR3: TGTGCCAGTAGCCCGGGACAGCGTCTAGCTGAAGCTTTCTTT.

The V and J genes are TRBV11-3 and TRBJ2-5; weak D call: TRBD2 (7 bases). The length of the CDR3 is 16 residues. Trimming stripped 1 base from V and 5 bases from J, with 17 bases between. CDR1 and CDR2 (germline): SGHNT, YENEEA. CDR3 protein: CASSLGLGGRKETQYF. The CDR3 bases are TGTGCCAGCAGCTTAGGTCTCGGGGGGCGCAAGGAGACCCAGTACTTC.

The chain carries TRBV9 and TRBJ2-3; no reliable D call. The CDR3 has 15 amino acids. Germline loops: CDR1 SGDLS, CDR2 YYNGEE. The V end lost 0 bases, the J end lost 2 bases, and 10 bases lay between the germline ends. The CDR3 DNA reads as TGTGCCAGCAGCGTAGATCAGAGGAACACAGATACGCAGTATTTT. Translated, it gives CASSVDQRNTDTQYF.

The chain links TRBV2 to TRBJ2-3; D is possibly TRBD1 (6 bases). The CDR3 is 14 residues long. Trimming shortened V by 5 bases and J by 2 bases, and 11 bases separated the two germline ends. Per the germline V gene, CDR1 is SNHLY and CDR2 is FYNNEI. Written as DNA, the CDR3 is TGTGCCAGCAGTCCCCGGACAGTCACAGATACGCAGTATTTT. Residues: CASSPRTVTDTQYF.

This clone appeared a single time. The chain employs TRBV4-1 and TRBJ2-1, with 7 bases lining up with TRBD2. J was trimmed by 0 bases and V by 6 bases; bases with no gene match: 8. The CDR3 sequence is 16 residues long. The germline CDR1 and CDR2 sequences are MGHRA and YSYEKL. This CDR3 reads CASRTRRESSYNEQFF. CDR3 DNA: TGCGCCAGCAGGACGCGGCGGGAGAGCTCCTACAATGAGCAGTTCTTC.

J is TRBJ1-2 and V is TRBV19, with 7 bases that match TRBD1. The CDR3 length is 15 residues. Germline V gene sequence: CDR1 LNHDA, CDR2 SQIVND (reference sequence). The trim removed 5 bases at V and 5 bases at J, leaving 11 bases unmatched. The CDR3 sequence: CASSPSGTATYGYTF. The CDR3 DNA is TGTGCCAGTAGTCCCTCAGGGACAGCCACGTATGGCTACACCTTC.

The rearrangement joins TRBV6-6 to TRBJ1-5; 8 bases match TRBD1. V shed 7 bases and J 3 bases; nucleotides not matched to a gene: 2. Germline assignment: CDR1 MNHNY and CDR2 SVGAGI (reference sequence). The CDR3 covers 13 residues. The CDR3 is CASKDRDNQPQHF. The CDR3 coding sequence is TGTGCCAGCAAGGACAGGGACAATCAGCCCCAGCATTTT.

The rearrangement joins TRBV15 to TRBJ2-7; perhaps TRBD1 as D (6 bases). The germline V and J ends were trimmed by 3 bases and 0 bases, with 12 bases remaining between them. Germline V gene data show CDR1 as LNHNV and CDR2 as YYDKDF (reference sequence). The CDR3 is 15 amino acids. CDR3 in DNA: TGTGCCACCAGCAGGGCCCGGGACAACTCCTACGAGCAGTACTTC. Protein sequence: CATSRARDNSYEQYF.

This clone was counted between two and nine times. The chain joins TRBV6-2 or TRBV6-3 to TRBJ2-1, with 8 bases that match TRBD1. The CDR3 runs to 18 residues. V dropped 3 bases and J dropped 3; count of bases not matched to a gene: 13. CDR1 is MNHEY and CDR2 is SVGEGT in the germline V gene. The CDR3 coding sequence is TGTGCCAGCAGTTATTCCCCGCCCGGGACAGGTATCTACAATGAGCAGTTCTTC. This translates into CASSYSPPGTGIYNEQFF.

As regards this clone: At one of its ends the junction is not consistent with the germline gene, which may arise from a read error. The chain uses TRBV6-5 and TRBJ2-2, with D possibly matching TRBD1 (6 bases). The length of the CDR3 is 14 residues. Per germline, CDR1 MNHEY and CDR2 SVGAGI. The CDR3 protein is CASSLGANAGELFF. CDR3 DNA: TGTGCCAGCAGCCTGGGGGCGAACGCCGGGGAGCTGTTTTTT.

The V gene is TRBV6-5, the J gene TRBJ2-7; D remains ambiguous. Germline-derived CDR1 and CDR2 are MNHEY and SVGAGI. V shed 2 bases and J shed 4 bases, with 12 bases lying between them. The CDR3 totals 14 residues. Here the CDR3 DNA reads TGTGCCAGCAGTTACCGAGGAATTGGTTACGAGCAGTACTTC. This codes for CASSYRGIGYEQYF.